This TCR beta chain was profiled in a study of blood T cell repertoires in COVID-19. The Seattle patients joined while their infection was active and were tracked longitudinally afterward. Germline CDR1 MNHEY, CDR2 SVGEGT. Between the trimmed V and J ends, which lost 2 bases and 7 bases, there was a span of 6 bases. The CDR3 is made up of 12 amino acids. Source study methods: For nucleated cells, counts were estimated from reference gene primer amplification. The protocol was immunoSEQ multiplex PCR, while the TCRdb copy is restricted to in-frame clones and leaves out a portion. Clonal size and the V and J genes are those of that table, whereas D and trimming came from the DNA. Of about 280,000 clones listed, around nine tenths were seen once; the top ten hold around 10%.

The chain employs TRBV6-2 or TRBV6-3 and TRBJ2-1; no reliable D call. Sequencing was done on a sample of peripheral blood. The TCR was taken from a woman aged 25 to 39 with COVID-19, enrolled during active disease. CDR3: CASSYGRNEQFF. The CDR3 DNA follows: TGTGCCAGCAGTTACGGGCGTAATGAGCAGTTCTTC.